Listed below are T cell receptor beta chains from one sample, sequenced in a study of OX40 agonist ivuxolimab in advanced cancers. Libraries were prepared by immunoSEQ multiplex PCR; TCRdb keeps only in-frame clonotypes and omits some of them. Of 60,000 to 85,000 clones detected, 85% appear once; the ten largest clones hold roughly 2%. Sequenced here: CD4+ or CD8+ T cells sorted from blood, sampled in a trial of the OX40 agonist ivuxolimab. The receptors originated from an adult with an advanced solid tumor such as melanoma, head and neck, liver or kidney cancer. Each CDR3 is given without its conserved first and last residue. The order of the fields is J gene, V gene, clone size, D gene, CDR3 protein. D genes are given only for firm matches. Expanded clones are given a class, and other clones once, few, many or no size at all.

j_gene: TRBJ1-6; v_gene: TRBV11-2; abundance: NA; d_gene: NA; CDR3aa: ASSLASFRVSSYNSPLH
j_gene: TRBJ2-7; v_gene: TRBV19; abundance: NA; d_gene: NA; CDR3aa: ASSSGDGGIVEQY
j_gene: TRBJ1-4; v_gene: TRBV5-6; abundance: NA; d_gene: NA; CDR3aa: ASSVTESGQEKLF
j_gene: TRBJ2-7; v_gene: TRBV11-2; abundance: NA; d_gene: NA; CDR3aa: ASSFAEPVEQY
j_gene: TRBJ2-3; v_gene: TRBV15; abundance: once; d_gene: NA; CDR3aa: ASGKNTDTQY
j_gene: TRBJ2-5; v_gene: TRBV20-1; abundance: NA; d_gene: NA; CDR3aa: SAFGKETQY
j_gene: TRBJ2-5; v_gene: TRBV11-2; abundance: NA; d_gene: NA; CDR3aa: ASSSRSQEETQY
j_gene: TRBJ1-2; v_gene: TRBV7-2; abundance: NA; d_gene: NA; CDR3aa: ASSPQENYGYT
j_gene: TRBJ2-7; v_gene: TRBV18; abundance: NA; d_gene: NA; CDR3aa: ASSSGPFKEQY
j_gene: TRBJ2-3; v_gene: TRBV2; abundance: NA; d_gene: TRBD2; CDR3aa: ASSGGLAGGKGGTDTQY
j_gene: TRBJ2-1; v_gene: TRBV7-3; abundance: once; d_gene: TRBD2; CDR3aa: ASSFSGGGNEQF
j_gene: TRBJ1-5; v_gene: TRBV6-5; abundance: NA; d_gene: NA; CDR3aa: ATGGVRNQPQH
j_gene: TRBJ2-1; v_gene: TRBV5-1; abundance: NA; d_gene: TRBD1; CDR3aa: ASSLAARGPNNEQF
j_gene: TRBJ2-3; v_gene: TRBV7-2; abundance: NA; d_gene: TRBD1; CDR3aa: ASSSATGVFGTDTQY
j_gene: TRBJ1-1; v_gene: TRBV6-5; abundance: few; d_gene: NA; CDR3aa: ASSYSREYTEAF
j_gene: TRBJ1-3; v_gene: TRBV25-1; abundance: NA; d_gene: NA; CDR3aa: ASSAAGSGNTIY
j_gene: TRBJ1-5; v_gene: TRBV10-3; abundance: NA; d_gene: NA; CDR3aa: AISESGGVGQPQH
j_gene: TRBJ2-5; v_gene: TRBV11-1; abundance: few; d_gene: NA; CDR3aa: ASSPRVHRETQY
j_gene: TRBJ2-7; v_gene: TRBV28; abundance: NA; d_gene: NA; CDR3aa: ASSLHRDSHEQY
j_gene: TRBJ2-3; v_gene: TRBV7-2; abundance: NA; d_gene: TRBD2; CDR3aa: ASSLESGGGSDTQY
j_gene: TRBJ2-5; v_gene: TRBV29-1; abundance: NA; d_gene: NA; CDR3aa: SVGGLEETQY
j_gene: TRBJ2-1; v_gene: TRBV29-1; abundance: NA; d_gene: NA; CDR3aa: SAETAWAYNEQF
j_gene: TRBJ2-6; v_gene: TRBV9; abundance: NA; d_gene: TRBD1; CDR3aa: ASSVGTVSGANVLT
j_gene: TRBJ1-4; v_gene: TRBV5-4; abundance: NA; d_gene: NA; CDR3aa: ASSFNEKLF
j_gene: TRBJ2-7; v_gene: TRBV11-1; abundance: once; d_gene: NA; CDR3aa: ASSLAPTGFDEQY
j_gene: TRBJ1-1; v_gene: TRBV7-9; abundance: NA; d_gene: NA; CDR3aa: ASSRSEGEAF
j_gene: TRBJ1-1; v_gene: TRBV2; abundance: NA; d_gene: NA; CDR3aa: ASSEGRRGTEAF
j_gene: TRBJ2-3; v_gene: TRBV5-1; abundance: NA; d_gene: TRBD2; CDR3aa: ASHSGGASNTDTQY
j_gene: TRBJ2-7; v_gene: TRBV5-5; abundance: NA; d_gene: NA; CDR3aa: ACTPSYQGGSYEQY
j_gene: TRBJ2-7; v_gene: TRBV5-4; abundance: NA; d_gene: NA; CDR3aa: ASSPQPTVGEQY
j_gene: TRBJ1-1; v_gene: TRBV5-1; abundance: NA; d_gene: NA; CDR3aa: ASSLAMGQNTEAF
j_gene: TRBJ1-1; v_gene: TRBV7-9; abundance: NA; d_gene: TRBD1; CDR3aa: ASSLEQGKAF
j_gene: TRBJ1-2; v_gene: TRBV19; abundance: NA; d_gene: TRBD1; CDR3aa: ASSMRGQGSYGYT
j_gene: TRBJ2-7; v_gene: TRBV1; abundance: NA; d_gene: NA; CDR3aa: TSSQDTREAYEQY
j_gene: TRBJ2-1; v_gene: TRBV7-2; abundance: NA; d_gene: TRBD2; CDR3aa: ASRASGGNEQF
j_gene: TRBJ2-2; v_gene: TRBV9; abundance: once; d_gene: TRBD1; CDR3aa: ASSVRTGPNLGELF
j_gene: TRBJ2-1; v_gene: TRBV11-2; abundance: NA; d_gene: NA; CDR3aa: ASSLGRVANNEQF
j_gene: TRBJ1-1; v_gene: TRBV30; abundance: NA; d_gene: NA; CDR3aa: AWERQTNTEAF
j_gene: TRBJ1-4; v_gene: TRBV28; abundance: once; d_gene: TRBD1; CDR3aa: ASGGTAAVNEKLF
j_gene: TRBJ1-1; v_gene: TRBV6-5; abundance: once; d_gene: NA; CDR3aa: ASSPPRGARTEAF
j_gene: TRBJ2-7; v_gene: TRBV11-2; abundance: NA; d_gene: NA; CDR3aa: ASSLDRRYEQY
j_gene: TRBJ1-2; v_gene: TRBV5-6; abundance: NA; d_gene: TRBD1; CDR3aa: ASSPLGTGQGYGYT
j_gene: TRBJ2-1; v_gene: TRBV9; abundance: NA; d_gene: NA; CDR3aa: ASSPRVGSYNEQF